What follows describes a single T cell receptor (beta chain). This record belongs to a study of TIL therapy for anti-PD-1-resistant metastatic lung cancer. The libraries were made with immunoSEQ v3. Here immunoSEQ multiplex PCR was the method, and the copy in TCRdb shows in-frame clones only, minus some. Of 20,000 to 30,000 clones listed, around 70% are singletons. Deletions cut 2 bases from V and 0 bases from J, with 7 bases between. The CDR3 covers 14 residues. Germline CDR1 is SGHNT and CDR2 is YYREEE (reference sequence). Stated time point: pre-treatment sample, taken before nivolumab and TIL therapy. Most excised metastases sampled were pleural nodules or supraclavicular lymph nodes.

The V call is TRBV5-4, the J call TRBJ2-3; D gene ambiguous. Sequenced material: tumor tissue, taken at baseline. This TCR was recovered from a person aged 25-85 years with non-small cell lung cancer. In DNA, the CDR3 is TGTGCCAGCAGCTTAGGGTTTAGCACAGATACGCAGTATTTT. Its translation: CASSLGFSTDTQYF.